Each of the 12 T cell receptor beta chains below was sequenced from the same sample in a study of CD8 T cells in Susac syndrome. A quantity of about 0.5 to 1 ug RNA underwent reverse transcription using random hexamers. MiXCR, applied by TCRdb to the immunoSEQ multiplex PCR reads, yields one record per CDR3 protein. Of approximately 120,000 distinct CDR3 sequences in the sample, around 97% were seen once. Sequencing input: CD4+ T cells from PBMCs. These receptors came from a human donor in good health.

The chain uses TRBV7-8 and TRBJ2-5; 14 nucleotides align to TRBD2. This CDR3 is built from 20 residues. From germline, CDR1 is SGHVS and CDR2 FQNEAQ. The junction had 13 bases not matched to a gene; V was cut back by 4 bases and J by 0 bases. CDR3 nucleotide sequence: TGTGCCAGCAGCTCGACTAGCGGGGGGGCCGGAGTTATGAACCAAGAGACCCAGTACTTC. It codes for CASSSTSGGAGVMNQETQYF.

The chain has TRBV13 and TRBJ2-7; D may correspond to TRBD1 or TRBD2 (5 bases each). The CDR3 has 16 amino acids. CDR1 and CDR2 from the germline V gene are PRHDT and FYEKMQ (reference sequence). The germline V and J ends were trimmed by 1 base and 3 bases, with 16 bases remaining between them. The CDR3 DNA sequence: TGTGCCAGCAGCTTAGCCAGGGACCGGGGCGGCTACGAGCAGTACTTC. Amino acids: CASSLARDRGGYEQYF.

The DNA of the CDR3 is TGTGCCTGGAGTGGTAGGGGGCAGCCTGGAAACACCATATATTTT. Amino acids: CAWSGRGQPGNTIYF. This chain joins TRBV30 and TRBJ1-3, with 7 bases that match TRBD1. Germline V gives CDR1 GTSNPN, CDR2 SVGIG (reference sequence). J gave up 2 bases and V 1 base, and 5 bases lay outside the gene matches. The CDR3 runs to 15 residues.

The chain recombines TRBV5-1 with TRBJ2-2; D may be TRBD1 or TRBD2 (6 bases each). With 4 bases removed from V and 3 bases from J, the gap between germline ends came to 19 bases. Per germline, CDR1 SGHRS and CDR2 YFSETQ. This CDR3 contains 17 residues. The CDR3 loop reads CASSRFGGGEYTGELFF. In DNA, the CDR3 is TGCGCCAGCAGCCGCTTCGGGGGCGGGGAGTACACCGGGGAGCTGTTTTTT. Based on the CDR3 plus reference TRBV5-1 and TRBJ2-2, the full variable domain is KAGVTQTPRYLIKTRGQQVTLSCSPISGHRSVSWYQQTPGQGLQFLFEYFSETQRNKGNFPGRFSGRQFSNSRSEMNVSTLELGDSALYLCASSRFGGGEYTGELFFGEGSRLTVL.

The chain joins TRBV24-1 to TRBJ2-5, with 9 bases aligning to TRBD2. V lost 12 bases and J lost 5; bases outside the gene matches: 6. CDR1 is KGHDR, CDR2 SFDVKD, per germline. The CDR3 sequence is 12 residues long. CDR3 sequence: CAVRTSAETQYF. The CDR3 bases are TGTGCCGTCAGGACTAGCGCGGAGACCCAGTACTTC.

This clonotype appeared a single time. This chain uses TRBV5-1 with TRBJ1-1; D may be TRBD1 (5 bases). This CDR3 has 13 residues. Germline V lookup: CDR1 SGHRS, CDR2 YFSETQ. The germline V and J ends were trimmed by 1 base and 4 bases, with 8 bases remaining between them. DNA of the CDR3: TGCGCCAGCAGCTTGCCGGGGGGCACTGAAGCTTTCTTT. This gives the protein CASSLPGGTEAFF. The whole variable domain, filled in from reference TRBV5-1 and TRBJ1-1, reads KAGVTQTPRYLIKTRGQQVTLSCSPISGHRSVSWYQQTPGQGLQFLFEYFSETQRNKGNFPGRFSGRQFSNSRSEMNVSTLELGDSALYLCASSLPGGTEAFFGQGTRLTVV.

The CDR3 DNA follows: TGCAGCGTCTCTTTCCAGGGTAGCTCCTACGAGCAGTACTTC. It translates to CSVSFQGSSYEQYF. This rearrangement joins TRBV29-1 to TRBJ2-7; perhaps TRBD1 as D (5 bases). V lost 6 bases and J 0 bases, leaving 15 bases between the germline ends. Germline V CDR1 and CDR2: SQVTM, ANQGSEA. CDR3 length: 14 amino acids.

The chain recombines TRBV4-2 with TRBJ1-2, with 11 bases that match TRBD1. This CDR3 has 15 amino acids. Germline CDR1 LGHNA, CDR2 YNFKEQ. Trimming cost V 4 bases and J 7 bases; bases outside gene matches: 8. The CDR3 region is CASSLTGQGVGGYTF. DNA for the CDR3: TGTGCCAGCAGCCTTACGGGACAGGGGGTCGGTGGCTACACCTTC.

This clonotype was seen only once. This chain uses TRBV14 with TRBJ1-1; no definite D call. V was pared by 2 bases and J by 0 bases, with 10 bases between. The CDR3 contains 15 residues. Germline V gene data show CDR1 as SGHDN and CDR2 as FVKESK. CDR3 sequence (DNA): TGTGCCAGCAGCCAACCTTTGACCATGAACACTGAAGCTTTCTTT. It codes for CASSQPLTMNTEAFF.

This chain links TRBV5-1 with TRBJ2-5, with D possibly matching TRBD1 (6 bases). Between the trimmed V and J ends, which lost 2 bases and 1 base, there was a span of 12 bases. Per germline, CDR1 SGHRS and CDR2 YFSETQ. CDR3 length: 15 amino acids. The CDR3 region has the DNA TGCGCCAGCAGCTTACGTGGCAGGGGCCAAGAGACCCAGTACTTC. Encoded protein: CASSLRGRGQETQYF.

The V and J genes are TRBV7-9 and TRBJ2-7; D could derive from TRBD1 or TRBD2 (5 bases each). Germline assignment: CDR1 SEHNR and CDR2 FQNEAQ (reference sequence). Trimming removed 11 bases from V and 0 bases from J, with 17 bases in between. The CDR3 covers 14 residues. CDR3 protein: CAPRPPGGSYEQYF. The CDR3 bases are TGTGCCCCCAGGCCTCCTGGGGGCTCCTACGAGCAGTACTTC.

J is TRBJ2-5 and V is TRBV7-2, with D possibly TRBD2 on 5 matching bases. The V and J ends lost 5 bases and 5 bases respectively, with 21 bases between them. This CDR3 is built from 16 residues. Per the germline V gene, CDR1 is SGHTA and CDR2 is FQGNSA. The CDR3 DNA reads TGTGCCAGCAGCCGTGGATCAGAAAGGACTGGGGAGACCCAGTACTTC. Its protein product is CASSRGSERTGETQYF.